Below, one TCR beta chain is given with its context. Its antigen remains unknown. This record comes from a study of human T cells and chemical hapten exposure. Individual cDNA molecules in this library carried unique molecular identifiers. Authors' analysis steps: Sample-level TCR yields exhibited a median of approximately 89,000, with a range of roughly 23,224 to 700,000. Each CDR3 protein is one row after TCRdb ran MiXCR on the RACE reads. These V and J calls are TCRdb output, not the study's own analysis. The table includes 75,000 to 95,000 distinct CDR3 sequences, about 12% detected once. Specified time point: patch test 1, 2 weeks after DPC sensitization. Treatment defined: therapeutic diphenylcyclopropenone sensitization with weekly scalp DPC. Study-level results: Counts of TCRs above 1 in 1000 frequency stayed unchanged with DPC sensitization. Given that the donors had alopecia, their immune response may differ from that seen in healthy people.

This receptor was taken from a woman in her fifties or sixties with alopecia areata. Some clones in this sample may be carry-over from other donors' samples. Sample: whole blood, taken in connection with sensitization to the hapten diphenylcyclopropenone (DPC).

The CDR3, as DNA: TGTGCCAGCAGCCCGGGGCGAGATACGCAGTATTTT. Translation gives CASSPGRDTQYF. The chain has TRBV3-1 and TRBJ2-3, with D tentatively TRBD1 or TRBD2 (5 bases each). Germline V CDR1 and CDR2: LGHDT, YNNKEL (reference sequence). The CDR3 consists of 12 residues. Trimming took off 4 bases at V and 5 bases at J, with 7 bases between the two ends.